This T cell receptor (beta chain) was identified during a study of blood T cells in healthy people across ages (dated by TCRdb to between 2014 and 2017). Some background on the complete study: Template switching captured roughly one uniquely barcoded TCR beta cDNA molecule per two T cells in model experiments. Donors of different ages were randomly distributed across sequencing lanes to avoid experimental bias. Age-related changes in TCR beta repertoire diversity were measured in the study by deep sequencing normalized with unique cDNA molecular identifiers. Four age groups were formed from the donors: young (average approximately 15 years), middle-aged (approximately 39), aged (around 68) and long-lived (roughly 81). Two additional independent replicas of 1 million unique cDNA reads from the same blood draw were analyzed for two donors (one aged 18 to 29 and one aged 80 or older). General findings and caveats noted by the study authors: Estimates of total diversity based on one million sequenced T cells were considered lower bounds and underestimates. There was a strong correlation between observed TCR beta diversity and the percentage of naive T cells measured by flow cytometry. Donor CMV infection status was unknown, potentially confounding age-related changes in expanded clonotypes. As age increased, observed TCR beta diversity per million T cells dropped in a roughly linear way, and a significant reduction was already evident by age 40. Because profiling used bulk unsorted PBMCs, naive and antigen-experienced compartments could not be compared conclusively. Compared with the aged group, the long-lived group had more naive CD4+ T cells, fewer expanded clones and increased TCR diversity, a pattern suggesting age selection.

The library came from 5' RACE. This sample was sequenced with an Illumina HiSeq 2500. The second PCR ran for roughly 7 to 12 cycles and used a J-beta primer mix along with a sample-barcoded 5' primer. A template-switch 5' adaptor carrying 12 random nucleotides introduced a unique molecular identifier onto each TCR beta cDNA molecule. Each sample yielded at least 3 million CDR3-containing paired-end reads. First-strand cDNA synthesis was performed from all RNA using the Mint cDNA synthesis kit, with priming by a TRBC-specific oligonucleotide. After uracil-DNA glycosylase treatment, a first 18-cycle PCR used universal primers M1SS and BC2_uni_R on all cDNA. The source study handled its data this way. Each sample was normalized by randomly selecting 1 million high-quality reads, each carrying a distinct molecular identifier. Instead of being binned into consensus sequences, reads that shared molecular identifiers were thrown out. MiTCR, with a Q25 quality threshold and the strictest error-elimination algorithm, was used for CDR3 identification, clonotype clustering and error correction. A nonparametric unseen species model with Euler transformation was used to estimate lower-bound total TCR beta diversity. TCRdb reran the public reads through fastp at Q25 and MiXCR, keeping productive beta chains. CDR3 protein sequences are deduplicated, and each keeps its most common genes and DNA. These V and J calls derive from TCRdb rather than the authors' analysis. Present in this sample are approximately 900,000 distinct CDR3 sequences, roughly 48% of which were seen just once. About an eighth of the sample comes from the top ten.

On this clonotype: Its antigen is still unknown. A read error may account for a junction end that differs from germline.

From a lookup of the germline V gene, CDR1 and CDR2 are KGHDR and SFDVKD. The CDR3 contains 14 residues, cysteine and phenylalanine counted. The only DNA kept is the CDR3, 42 bases in frame from the first base. The donors were 40 or so Caucasian individuals from Russia, aged roughly 6 to 100 years, who were systemically healthy. Ten milliliters of peripheral blood were drawn from each donor into EDTA-treated Vacutainer tubes. Ficoll-Paque density-gradient centrifugation was used to isolate PBMCs, with at least 7 million per sample. Trizol reagent was used to extract total RNA from PBMCs, with at least 6 micrograms per sample. Naive CD45RAhigh/CD27high T cell percentages were measured by flow cytometry on a PBMC aliquot from every donor.

The sample consisted of blood. Recombination joined TRBV24-1 with TRBJ2-3, with the identity of the D gene unclear. The sequence came from a man younger than 45 in good health. At the DNA level, the sequence is TGTGCCTCCAGTGATTTGCCCACGCCAGATACGCAGTATTTT. It translates as CASSDLPTPDTQYF.